Detailed here is one T cell receptor (beta chain). This sample is drawn from a study of blood T cell repertoires in COVID-19. Per the study methods: For nucleated cells, counts were estimated from reference gene primer amplification. The data were produced by immunoSEQ multiplex PCR, yet TCRdb's version contains in-frame clones alone and is incomplete. V, J and clone size are those of that table, while D and trimming were read from the DNA. The sample holds 370,000 or so clones, about 89% seen once. Germline lookup yields CDR1 SEHNR and CDR2 FQNEAQ (reference sequence). Deletions cut 5 bases from V and 0 bases from J, with 7 bases between. The CDR3 is 13 residues long.

The sequenced sample was PBMCs or T cells enriched from blood (not recorded which). The sequence was obtained from a man under 40 who had recovered from COVID-19. The rearrangement uses TRBV7-9 and TRBJ1-1; D gene unclear. CDR3 loop: CASSRLMNTEAFF. The CDR3 DNA follows: TGTGCCAGCAGCCGACTTATGAACACTGAAGCTTTCTTT. The full variable domain, its missing parts supplied by reference TRBV7-9 and TRBJ1-1, is DTGVSQNPRHKITKRGQNVTFRCDPISEHNRLYWYRQTLGQGPEFLTYFQNEAQLEKSRLLSDRFSAERPKGSFSTLEIQRTEQGDSAMYLCASSRLMNTEAFFGQGTRLTVV.